This record concerns one T cell receptor beta chain sequence. Its antigen is undetermined. This sample's treatment: approximately 9-day PBMC culture with coronavirus spike peptide pools or control peptides (ViraFEST assay). The source of the sample is a study of vaccination and CD4 T cells after COVID-19. Across the study: Two doses of either BNT162b2 or mRNA-1273 vaccine were given to participants.

The CDR3 totals 18 residues. Germline CDR1 reads MNHEY; CDR2 reads SVGAGI. V dropped 6 bases and J dropped 0 bases, with 21 bases sitting between them. At the Johns Hopkins FTIC core, DNA taken from cultured CD4+ T cells was sequenced by way of the Oncomine TCR Beta short-read assay. One entry per CDR3 protein results from TCRdb running MiXCR on the PCR reads. The table lists over 15,000 distinct CDR3 sequences, 44% of them singletons. This sequence originates from a human donor who had recovered from COVID-19. Sample: CD4+ T cells from blood, cultured in vitro. The chain carries TRBV6-5 and TRBJ1-5; D ambiguous. In DNA, the CDR3 is TGTGCCAGCAGACGTGGCATCGGCCAATTTTATAGCAATCAGCCCCAGCATTTT. This encodes CASRRGIGQFYSNQPQHF.